The 18 T cell receptor beta chains reported below all come from one sample, sequenced in a study of regulatory T cells in long-lasting Graves disease. Building the TCR beta libraries relied on iRepertoire HTBI primers, and CDR3 regions underwent Arm-PCR. TCRdb ran MiXCR on the multiplex PCR reads and lists one entry per CDR3 protein. The table shows 200,000 to 250,000 distinct CDR3 sequences, with 20% to 25% occurring only once. Time point indicated: newly diagnosed GD, antithyroid drugs for less than 3 months. Scientists built the TCR library using RNA that was extracted from PBMCs. Sample: peripheral blood mononuclear cells (PBMCs), taken at new diagnosis, from a patient treated with antithyroid drugs. All receptors come from a female donor with Graves disease.

Regarding this clonotype: One base away lies a much larger clone, so this may be a sequencing read error. The chain couples TRBV5-1 to TRBJ2-5; TRBD2 aligns across 7 bases. Germline V gives CDR1 SGHRS, CDR2 YFSETQ. V lost 9 bases and J lost 1; bases outside the gene matches: 6. The CDR3 is 13 amino acids. CDR3 sequence: CATWAGVQETQYF. CDR3 bases: TGCGCCACTTGGGCGGGGGTCCAAGAGACCCAGTACTTC. Looking up the rest from reference TRBV5-1 and TRBJ2-5 gives the full variable domain: KAGVTQTPRYLIKTRGQQVTLSCSPISGHRSVSWYQQTPGQGLQFLFEYFSETQRNKGNFPGRFSGRQFSNSRSEMNVSTLELGDSALYLCATWAGVQETQYFGPGTRLLVL.

A remark on this clonotype: A much larger clone differs by one base, so this may be a read error. The chain links TRBV2 to TRBJ2-1; D not resolved. Germline V gene lookup returns CDR1 SNHLY and CDR2 FYNNEI. CDR3 length: 13 amino acids. DNA for the CDR3: TGTGCCAGCAGTAACCCGGTTTTTGAGACCCTGTACTTC. Translation: CASSNPVFETLYF.

This clonotype has more than one count but fewer than ten. The J gene is TRBJ1-2, the V gene TRBV29-1, with a weak D call TRBD1 (6 bases). Germline V lookup: CDR1 SQVTM, CDR2 ANQGSEA. CDR3 size: 13 residues. Trimming left V 3 bases short and J 8 bases short, with 16 bases between. The chain's CDR3 is CSVERGTGLGYTF. The DNA of the CDR3 is TGCAGCGTTGAGCGGGGTACAGGGTTGGGCTACACCTTC.

This clonotype was found many times. The genes are TRBV20-1 and TRBJ2-7; 9 nucleotides line up with TRBD1. The CDR3 runs 14 residues. The germline CDR1 and CDR2 sequences are DFQATT and SNEGSKA (reference sequence). The V segment lost 1 base and the J segment 5 bases; nucleotides outside the gene matches: 6. CDR3: CSARGGTGTHEQYF. CDR3 sequence (DNA): TGCAGTGCTAGAGGAGGGACAGGGACCCACGAGCAGTACTTC.

This clonotype was detected only a few times. The gene calls are TRBV10-2 and TRBJ2-2, with D unresolved. The V gene's germline CDR1 is WSHSY and CDR2 SAAADI. V dropped 3 bases and J dropped 3 bases, with 23 bases sitting between them. The CDR3 runs to 19 residues. This chain's CDR3 is CASSDPVSRRVTDTGELFF. The CDR3, as DNA: TGCGCCAGCAGTGACCCAGTTTCCCGCCGGGTCACGGACACCGGGGAGCTGTTTTTT.

The chain uses TRBV19 and TRBJ1-1; no definite D call. The germline V and J ends were trimmed by 3 bases and 4 bases, with 15 bases remaining between them. There are 15 residues in the CDR3. Germline CDR1 and CDR2: LNHDA and SQIVND (reference sequence). The CDR3 nucleotides are TGTGCCAGTAGTATTTCGCTCGAACGAGGCACTGAAGCTTTCTTT. This codes for CASSISLERGTEAFF.

This clonotype was observed a few times. V is TRBV6-4 and J is TRBJ2-2; 7 bases match TRBD2. The CDR3 is 15 residues long. V shed 6 bases and J 7 bases; nucleotides not matched to a gene: 11. Germline CDR1 MRHNA, CDR2 SNTAGT. CDR3 bases: TGTGCCAGCAGAGCCTTCGGTGGCGGGAGCGGGGAGCTGTTTTTT. Its protein is CASRAFGGGSGELFF.

At least ten counts were recorded for this clonotype. The chain recombines TRBV28 with TRBJ2-3; D is possibly TRBD1 (7 bases). Trimming took 6 bases from V and 14 from J, leaving 33 bases between them. The CDR3 contains 17 residues. CDR1 is MDHEN and CDR2 is SYDVKM in the germline V gene. As DNA, the CDR3 is TGTGCCAGCAGGGGGACAGCGCTTCGGGGCCTATCGGGAGTCTCGTATTTT. It translates to CASRGTALRGLSGVSYF.

Points on this clonotype: It differs at one base from a far larger clone, so likely a read error. The chain has TRBV3-1 and TRBJ2-3; D is unresolved. Per the germline V gene, CDR1 is LGHDT and CDR2 is YNNKEL (reference sequence). This CDR3 has 14 residues. CDR3 loop: CASSLRGPTDAQYF. The CDR3 DNA is TGTGCCAGCTCACTGCGCGGACCCACAGATGCGCAGTATTTT.

V usage is TRBV7-3 and J usage is TRBJ2-2; possibly TRBD2 for D (5 bases). The V gene lost 3 bases and the J gene lost 6 bases, with 8 bases spanning the gap. From germline, CDR1 is SGHTA and CDR2 FQGTGA. CDR3 length: 13 residues. The CDR3 DNA sequence: TGTGCCAGCAGCTTCGGGGAAGCCGGGGAGCTGTTTTTT. Translated: CASSFGEAGELFF.

This clonotype was recorded many times. The CDR3 is CASSLMGNTGELFF. CDR3 DNA: TGTGCCAGCAGTTTAATGGGGAACACCGGGGAGCTGTTTTTT. The chain combines TRBV12-3 or TRBV12-4 with TRBJ2-2; no definite D call. The ends were cut back, 2 bases at V and 1 base at J, with 5 bases in the middle. CDR3 length equals 14 residues.

In its sample, this clonotype was seen many times. The chain couples TRBV3-1 to TRBJ1-3; no clear D gene. Germline CDR1 LGHDT, CDR2 YNNKEL (reference sequence). V was shortened by 4 bases and J by 5 bases, with 6 bases between the two germline ends. The CDR3 runs 12 residues. CDR3 protein: CASSPQRNTIYF. Written as DNA, the CDR3 is TGTGCCAGCAGCCCTCAGAGAAACACCATATATTTT.

About this clonotype itself: The junction shows a germline mismatch at one end, possibly a read error. This chain links TRBV5-1 with TRBJ2-3; tentatively, D is TRBD1 or TRBD2 (7 bases each). From germline, CDR1 is SGHRS and CDR2 YFSETQ. This CDR3 region has 14 residues. In nucleotides, the CDR3 is TGTGCCAGCAGGGGGGGGGCAGGCACAGATACGCAGTATTTT. This gives the protein CASRGGAGTDTQYF.

Only a few counts were recorded for this clonotype. The chain uses TRBV10-2 and TRBJ1-6; TRBD1 is a possible D gene (5 bases). The CDR3 is 14 amino acids. Germline CDR1 is WSHSY and CDR2 is SAAADI. V lost 6 bases and J lost 9, with 15 bases in between. The CDR3 sequence is CASREGRPPSPLHF. The CDR3 DNA sequence: TGCGCCAGCAGGGAGGGGAGGCCTCCTTCACCCCTCCACTTT.

This chain connects TRBV2 to TRBJ1-6; D is ambiguous. The CDR3 has 12 amino acids. CDR1 and CDR2 (germline): SNHLY, FYNNEI. The ends were cut back, 8 bases at V and 10 bases at J, with 12 bases in the middle. The CDR3 spells CASQQTVSPLHF. CDR3 bases: TGTGCCAGCCAGCAGACCGTATCACCCCTCCACTTT.

This clonotype was seen repeatedly, ten times or more. The V call is TRBV12-3 or TRBV12-4, the J call TRBJ1-1; D perhaps matches TRBD1 (5 bases). The CDR3 is made up of 12 amino acids. V was trimmed by 3 bases and J by 8 bases, leaving 10 bases between them. The CDR3 sequence: CASSLGRSEAFF. CDR3 sequence (DNA): TGTGCCAGCAGTTTGGGGCGATCAGAAGCTTTCTTT.

There are many counts of this clonotype. This rearrangement joins TRBV29-1 to TRBJ2-5; TRBD2 agrees at 13 bases. V gave up 2 bases and J gave up 5 bases; unmatched junction bases: 2. There are 14 residues in the CDR3. Per the germline V gene, CDR1 is SQVTM and CDR2 is ANQGSEA. The CDR3 region has the DNA TGCAGCGTTGAAAAACTAGCGGGGGGGGAGACCCAGTACTTC. Translation: CSVEKLAGGETQYF. The whole variable domain, filled in from reference TRBV29-1 and TRBJ2-5, reads SAVISQKPSRDICQRGTSLTIQCQVDSQVTMMFWYRQQPGQSLTLIATANQGSEATYESGFVIDKFPISRPNLTFSTLTVSNMSPEDSSIYLCSVEKLAGGETQYFGPGTRLLVL.

Concerning this clonotype: A much larger clone lies one base from this, so it may be a read error. The V and J genes are TRBV28 and TRBJ2-1; 11 positions agree with TRBD1. Looked up from germline, CDR1 is MDHEN and CDR2 is SYDVKM. Germline trimming cut 7 bases from V and 8 bases from J; bases unmatched to any gene: 7. The CDR3 loop spans 14 amino acids. Here the CDR3 DNA reads TGTGCCAGCACAACCGGGACAGGGGGGGATGAGCAGTTCTTC. Translation gives CASTTGTGGDEQFF.